The clone carrying this TCR beta chain was detected many times. The antigen is unknown. This sample was included in a study of human T cells and chemical hapten exposure. Study results and limitations: The study found expanded TCRs formed significantly more large CDR3 similarity clusters than controls.

The time point was: pre-sensitization, week 0. Treatment indicated: therapeutic diphenylcyclopropenone sensitization with weekly scalp DPC. With 5 bases removed from V and 5 bases from J, the gap between germline ends came to 21 bases. The germline V gene has CDR1 DFQATT and CDR2 SNEGSKA (reference sequence). There are 15 residues in the CDR3. The study's library attached unique molecular identifiers to single cDNA molecules. TCRdb called the RACE reads again in MiXCR, with one record for every CDR3 protein. The sample holds roughly 380,000 distinct CDR3 sequences; around 5.5% are singletons and the top ten take just over 2.5%.

The V gene is TRBV20-1, the J gene TRBJ1-1, with D tentatively TRBD1 (5 bases). Here the sequenced sample was whole blood, taken in connection with sensitization to the hapten diphenylcyclopropenone (DPC). This clonotype was sampled from a woman between 50 and 59 years old with alopecia areata. Some clones in this sample may be carry-over from other donors' samples. The CDR3 is CSAAGASEGRTEAFF. The CDR3 nucleotides are TGCAGTGCTGCCGGGGCGAGTGAAGGAAGGACTGAAGCTTTCTTT.